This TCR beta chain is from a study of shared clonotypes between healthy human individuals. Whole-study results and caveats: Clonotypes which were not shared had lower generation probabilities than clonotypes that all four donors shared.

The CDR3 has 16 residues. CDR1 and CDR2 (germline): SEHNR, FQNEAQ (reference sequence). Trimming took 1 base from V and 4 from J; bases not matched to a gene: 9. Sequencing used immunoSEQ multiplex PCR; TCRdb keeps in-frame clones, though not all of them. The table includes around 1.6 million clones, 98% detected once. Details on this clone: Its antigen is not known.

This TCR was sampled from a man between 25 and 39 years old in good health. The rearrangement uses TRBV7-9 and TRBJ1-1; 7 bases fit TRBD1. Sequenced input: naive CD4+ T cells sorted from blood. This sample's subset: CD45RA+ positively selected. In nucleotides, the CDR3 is TGTGCCAGCAGCTTAGACGCAGGGGGATGGATCACTGAAGCTTTCTTT. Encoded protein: CASSLDAGGWITEAFF.